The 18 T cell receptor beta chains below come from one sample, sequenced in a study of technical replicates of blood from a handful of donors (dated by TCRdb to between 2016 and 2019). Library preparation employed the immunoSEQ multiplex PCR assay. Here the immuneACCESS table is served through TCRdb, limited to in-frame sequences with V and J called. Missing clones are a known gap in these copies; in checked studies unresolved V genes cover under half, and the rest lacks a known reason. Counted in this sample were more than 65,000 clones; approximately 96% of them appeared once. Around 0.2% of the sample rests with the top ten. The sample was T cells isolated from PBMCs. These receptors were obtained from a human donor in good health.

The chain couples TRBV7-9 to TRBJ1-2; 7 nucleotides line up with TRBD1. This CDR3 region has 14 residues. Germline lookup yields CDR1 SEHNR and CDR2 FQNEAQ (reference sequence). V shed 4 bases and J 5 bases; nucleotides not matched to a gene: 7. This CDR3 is CASSSRTGDYGYTF. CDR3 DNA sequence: TGTGCCAGCAGCTCTAGGACAGGAGATTATGGCTACACCTTC.

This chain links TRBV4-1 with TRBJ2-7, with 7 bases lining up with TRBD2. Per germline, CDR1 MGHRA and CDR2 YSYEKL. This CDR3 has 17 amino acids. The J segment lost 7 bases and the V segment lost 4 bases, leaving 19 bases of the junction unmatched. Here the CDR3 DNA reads TGCGCCAGCAGCCGCACGAGGGGCCTAGCGGATCTTGGGGAGCAGTACTTC. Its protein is CASSRTRGLADLGEQYF.

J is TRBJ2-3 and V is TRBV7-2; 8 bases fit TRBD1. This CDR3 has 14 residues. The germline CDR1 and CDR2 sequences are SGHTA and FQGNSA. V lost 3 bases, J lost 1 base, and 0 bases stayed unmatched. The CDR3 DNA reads TGTGCCAGCAGCTTGACAGGGGGCACAGATACGCAGTATTTT. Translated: CASSLTGGTDTQYF.

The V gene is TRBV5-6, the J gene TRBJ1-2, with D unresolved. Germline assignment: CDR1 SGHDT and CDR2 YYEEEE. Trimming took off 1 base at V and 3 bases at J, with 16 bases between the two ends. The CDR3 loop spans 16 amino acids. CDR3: CASSLSRAMLYYGYTF. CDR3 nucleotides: TGTGCCAGCAGCTTGTCGAGGGCCATGCTCTACTATGGCTACACCTTC.

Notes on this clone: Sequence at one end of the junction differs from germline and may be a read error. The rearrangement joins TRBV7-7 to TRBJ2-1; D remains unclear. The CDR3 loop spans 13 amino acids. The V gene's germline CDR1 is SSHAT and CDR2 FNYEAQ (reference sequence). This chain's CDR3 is CASSRSSDNEQFF. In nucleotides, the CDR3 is TGTGCTAGCAGCCGTAGCAGCGACAATGAGCAGTTCTTC.

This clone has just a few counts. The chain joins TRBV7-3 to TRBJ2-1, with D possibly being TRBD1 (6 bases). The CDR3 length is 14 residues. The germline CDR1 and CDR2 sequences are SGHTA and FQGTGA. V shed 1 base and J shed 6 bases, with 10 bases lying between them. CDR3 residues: CASSLNRDLNEQFF. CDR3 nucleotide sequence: TGTGCCAGCAGCTTAAACAGGGACCTCAATGAGCAGTTCTTC.

The DNA of the CDR3 is TGCAGCTCGGGCAGGGCCGGAGAGACCCAGTACTTC. Its translation: CSSGRAGETQYF. The chain is built from TRBV29-1 and TRBJ2-5, with D perhaps TRBD1 (5 bases). Germline CDR1 SQVTM, CDR2 ANQGSEA. V dropped 8 bases and J dropped 4 bases, with 14 bases sitting between them. There are 12 residues in the CDR3.

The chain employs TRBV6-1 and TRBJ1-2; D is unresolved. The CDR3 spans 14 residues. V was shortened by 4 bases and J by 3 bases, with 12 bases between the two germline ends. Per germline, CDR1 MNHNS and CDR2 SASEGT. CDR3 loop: CASSAGVRDYGYTF. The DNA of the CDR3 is TGTGCCAGCAGTGCCGGGGTCAGAGACTATGGCTACACCTTC.

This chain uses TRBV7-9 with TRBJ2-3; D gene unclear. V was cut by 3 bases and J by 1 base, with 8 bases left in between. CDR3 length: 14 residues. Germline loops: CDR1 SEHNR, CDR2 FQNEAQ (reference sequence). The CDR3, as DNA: TGTGCCAGCAGCTTCGGCGGAGGCACAGATACGCAGTATTTT. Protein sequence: CASSFGGGTDTQYF.

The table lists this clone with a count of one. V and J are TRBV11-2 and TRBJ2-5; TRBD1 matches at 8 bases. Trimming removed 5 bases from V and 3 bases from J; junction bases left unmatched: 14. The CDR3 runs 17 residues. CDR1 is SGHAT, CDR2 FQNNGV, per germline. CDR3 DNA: TGTGCCAGCAGCCAACCACTCAGGACAGGGACCAAAGAGACCCAGTACTTC. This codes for CASSQPLRTGTKETQYF.

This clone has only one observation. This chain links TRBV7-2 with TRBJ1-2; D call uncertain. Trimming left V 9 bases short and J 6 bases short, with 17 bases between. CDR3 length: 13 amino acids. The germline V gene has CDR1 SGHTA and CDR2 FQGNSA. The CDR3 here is CARPTTGEDGYTF. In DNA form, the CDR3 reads TGTGCCAGACCCACGACCGGGGAGGATGGCTACACCTTC.

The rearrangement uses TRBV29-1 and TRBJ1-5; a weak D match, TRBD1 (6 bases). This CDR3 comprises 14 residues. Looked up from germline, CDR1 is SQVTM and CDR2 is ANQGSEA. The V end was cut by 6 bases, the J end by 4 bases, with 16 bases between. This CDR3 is CSVLPGGGNQPQHF. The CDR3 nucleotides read TGCAGCGTCCTACCGGGGGGCGGGAATCAGCCCCAGCATTTT.

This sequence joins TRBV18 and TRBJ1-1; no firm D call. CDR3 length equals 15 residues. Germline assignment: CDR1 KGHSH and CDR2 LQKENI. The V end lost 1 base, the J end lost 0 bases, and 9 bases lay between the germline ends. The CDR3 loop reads CASSPLASVNTEAFF. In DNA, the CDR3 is TGTGCCAGCTCACCACTAGCATCCGTGAACACTGAAGCTTTCTTT.

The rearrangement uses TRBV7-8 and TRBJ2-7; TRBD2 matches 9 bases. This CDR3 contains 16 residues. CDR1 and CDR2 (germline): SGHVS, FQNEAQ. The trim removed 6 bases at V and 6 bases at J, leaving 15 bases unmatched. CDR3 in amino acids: CASSFRAAGGPGEQYF. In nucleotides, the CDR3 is TGTGCCAGCAGTTTCCGGGCGGCGGGAGGGCCGGGCGAGCAGTACTTC.

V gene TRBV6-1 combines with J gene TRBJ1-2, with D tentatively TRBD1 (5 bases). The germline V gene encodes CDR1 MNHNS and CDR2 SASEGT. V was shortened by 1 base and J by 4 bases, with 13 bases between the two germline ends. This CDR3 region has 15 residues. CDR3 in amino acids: CASSEVSNRPYGYTF. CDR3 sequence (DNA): TGTGCCAGCAGTGAAGTATCAAACAGGCCCTATGGCTACACCTTC.

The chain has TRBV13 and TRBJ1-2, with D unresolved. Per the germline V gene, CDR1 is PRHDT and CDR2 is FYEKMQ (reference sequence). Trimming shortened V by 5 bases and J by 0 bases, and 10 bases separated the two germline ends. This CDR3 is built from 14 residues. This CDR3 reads CASSPGVPNYGYTF. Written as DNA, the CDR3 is TGTGCCAGCAGCCCCGGGGTCCCTAACTATGGCTACACCTTC.

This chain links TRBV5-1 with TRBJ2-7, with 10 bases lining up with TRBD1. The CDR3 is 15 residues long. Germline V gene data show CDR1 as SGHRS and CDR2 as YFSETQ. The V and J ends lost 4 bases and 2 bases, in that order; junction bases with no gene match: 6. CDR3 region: CASSVWTGGTYEQYF. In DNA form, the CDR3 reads TGCGCCAGCAGCGTGTGGACAGGGGGAACCTACGAGCAGTACTTC.

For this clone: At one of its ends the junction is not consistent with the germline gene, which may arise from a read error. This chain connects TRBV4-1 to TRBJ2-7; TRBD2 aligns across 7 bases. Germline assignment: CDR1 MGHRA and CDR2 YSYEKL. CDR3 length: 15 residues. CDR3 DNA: TGCGCCAGCAGTCAAGCATGGGGGGGTGGAGGCGAGCAGTACTTC. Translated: CASSQAWGGGGEQYF.